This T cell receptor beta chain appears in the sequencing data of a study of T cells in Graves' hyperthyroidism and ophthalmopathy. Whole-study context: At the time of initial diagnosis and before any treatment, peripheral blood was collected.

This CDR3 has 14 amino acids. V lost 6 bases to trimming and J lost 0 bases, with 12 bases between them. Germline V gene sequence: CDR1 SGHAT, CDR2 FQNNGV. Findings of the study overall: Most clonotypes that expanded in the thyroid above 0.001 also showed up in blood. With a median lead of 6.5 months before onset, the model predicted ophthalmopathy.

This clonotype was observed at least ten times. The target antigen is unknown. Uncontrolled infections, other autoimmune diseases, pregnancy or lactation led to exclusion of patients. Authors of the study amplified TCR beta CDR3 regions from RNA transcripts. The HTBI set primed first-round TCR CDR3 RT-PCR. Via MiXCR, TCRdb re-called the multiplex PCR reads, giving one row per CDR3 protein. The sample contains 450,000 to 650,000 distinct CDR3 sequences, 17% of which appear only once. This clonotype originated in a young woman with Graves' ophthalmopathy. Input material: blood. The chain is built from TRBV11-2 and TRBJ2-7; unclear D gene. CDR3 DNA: TGTGCCAGCAGTTTTACTGATAGCTCCTACGAGCAGTACTTC. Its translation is CASSFTDSSYEQYF. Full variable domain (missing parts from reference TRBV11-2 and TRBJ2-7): EAGVAQSPRYKIIEKRQSVAFWCNPISGHATLYWYQQILGQGPKLLIQFQNNGVVDDSQLPKDRFSAERLKGVDSTLKIQPAKLEDSAVYLCASSFTDSSYEQYFGPGTRLTVT.